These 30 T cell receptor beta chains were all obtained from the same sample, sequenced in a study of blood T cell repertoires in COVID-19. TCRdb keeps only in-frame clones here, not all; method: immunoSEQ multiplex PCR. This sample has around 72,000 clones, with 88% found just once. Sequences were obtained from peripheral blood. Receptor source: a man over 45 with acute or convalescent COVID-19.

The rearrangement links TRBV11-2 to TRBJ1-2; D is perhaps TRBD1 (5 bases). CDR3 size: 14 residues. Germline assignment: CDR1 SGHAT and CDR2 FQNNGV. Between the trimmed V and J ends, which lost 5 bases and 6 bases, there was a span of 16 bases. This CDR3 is CASSVLAGQDGYTF. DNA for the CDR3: TGTGCCAGCAGCGTACTAGCGGGGCAGGATGGCTACACCTTC. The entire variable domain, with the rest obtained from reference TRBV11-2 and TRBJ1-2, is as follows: EAGVAQSPRYKIIEKRQSVAFWCNPISGHATLYWYQQILGQGPKLLIQFQNNGVVDDSQLPKDRFSAERLKGVDSTLKIQPAKLEDSAVYLCASSVLAGQDGYTFGSGTRLTVV.

DNA of the CDR3: TGTGCCAGCAGCGACCTACCCACAGGGAGCTCACCCCTCCACTTT. It translates to CASSDLPTGSSPLHF. The chain uses TRBV5-4 and TRBJ1-6; perhaps TRBD1 as D (6 bases). Between the trimmed V and J ends, which lost 4 bases and 10 bases, there was a span of 18 bases. Germline V gene lookup returns CDR1 SGHNT and CDR2 YYREEE (reference sequence). There are 15 residues in the CDR3. The variable domain in full, with the rest retrieved from reference TRBV5-4 and TRBJ1-6, is ETGVTQSPTHLIKTRGQQVTLRCSSQSGHNTVSWYQQALGQGPQFIFQYYREEENGRGNFPPRFSGLQFPNYSSELNVNALELDDSALYLCASSDLPTGSSPLHFGNGTRLTVT.

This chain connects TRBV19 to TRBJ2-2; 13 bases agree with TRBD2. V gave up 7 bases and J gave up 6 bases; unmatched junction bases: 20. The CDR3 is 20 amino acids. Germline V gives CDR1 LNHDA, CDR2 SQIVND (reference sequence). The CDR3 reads CASTPKGLAGAPGAPGELFF. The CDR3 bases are TGTGCCAGTACCCCGAAAGGACTAGCGGGGGCCCCCGGGGCCCCCGGGGAGCTGTTTTTT. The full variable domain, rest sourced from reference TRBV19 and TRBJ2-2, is DGGITQSPKYLFRKEGQNVTLSCEQNLNHDAMYWYRQDPGQGLRLIYYSQIVNDFQKGDIAEGYSVSREKKESFPLTVTSAQKNPTAFYLCASTPKGLAGAPGAPGELFFGEGSRLTVL.

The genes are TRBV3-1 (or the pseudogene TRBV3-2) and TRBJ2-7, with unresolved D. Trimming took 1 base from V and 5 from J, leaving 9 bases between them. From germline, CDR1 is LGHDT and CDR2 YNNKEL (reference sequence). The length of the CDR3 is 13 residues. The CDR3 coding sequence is TGTGCCAGCAGCCAAGGCCCGGGTAACGAGCAGTACTTC. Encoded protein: CASSQGPGNEQYF.

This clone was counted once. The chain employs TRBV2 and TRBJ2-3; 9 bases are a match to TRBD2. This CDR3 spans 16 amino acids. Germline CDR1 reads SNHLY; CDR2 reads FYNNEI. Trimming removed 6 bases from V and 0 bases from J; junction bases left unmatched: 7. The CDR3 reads CASRIKAGGSTDTQYF. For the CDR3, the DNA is TGTGCCAGCAGAATAAAAGCGGGGGGAAGCACAGATACGCAGTATTTT.

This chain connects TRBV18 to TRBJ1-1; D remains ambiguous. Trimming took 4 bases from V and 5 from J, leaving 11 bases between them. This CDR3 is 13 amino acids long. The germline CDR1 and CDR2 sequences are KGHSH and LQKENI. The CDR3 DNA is TGTGCCAGCTCACTCTACAGTCGGACTGAAGCTTTCTTT. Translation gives CASSLYSRTEAFF.

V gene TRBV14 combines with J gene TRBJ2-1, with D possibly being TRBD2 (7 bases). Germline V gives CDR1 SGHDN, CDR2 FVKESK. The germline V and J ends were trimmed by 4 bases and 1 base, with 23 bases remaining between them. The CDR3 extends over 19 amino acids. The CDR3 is CASSLTSGGWGQSYNEQFF. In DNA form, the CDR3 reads TGTGCCAGCAGCCTCACCTCGGGGGGCTGGGGGCAATCCTACAATGAGCAGTTCTTC. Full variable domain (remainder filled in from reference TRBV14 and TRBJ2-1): EAGVTQFPSHSVIEKGQTVTLRCDPISGHDNLYWYRRVMGKEIKFLLHFVKESKQDESGMPNNRFLAERTGGTYSTLKVQPAELEDSGVYFCASSLTSGGWGQSYNEQFFGPGTRLTVL.

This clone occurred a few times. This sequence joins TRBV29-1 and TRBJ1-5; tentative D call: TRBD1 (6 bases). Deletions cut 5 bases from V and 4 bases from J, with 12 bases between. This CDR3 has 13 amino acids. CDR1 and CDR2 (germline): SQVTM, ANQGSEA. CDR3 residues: CSVRDNFNQPQHF. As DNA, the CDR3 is TGCAGCGTTCGGGACAACTTTAATCAGCCCCAGCATTTT. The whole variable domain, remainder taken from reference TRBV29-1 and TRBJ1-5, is SAVISQKPSRDICQRGTSLTIQCQVDSQVTMMFWYRQQPGQSLTLIATANQGSEATYESGFVIDKFPISRPNLTFSTLTVSNMSPEDSSIYLCSVRDNFNQPQHFGDGTRLSIL.

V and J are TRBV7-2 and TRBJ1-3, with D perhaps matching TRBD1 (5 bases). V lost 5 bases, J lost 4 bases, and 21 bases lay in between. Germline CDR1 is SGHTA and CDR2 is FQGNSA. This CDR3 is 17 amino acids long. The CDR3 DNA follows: TGTGCCAGCAGCCTAGTCGGGACGGAGGGTTACGGAAACACCATATATTTT. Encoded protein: CASSLVGTEGYGNTIYF.

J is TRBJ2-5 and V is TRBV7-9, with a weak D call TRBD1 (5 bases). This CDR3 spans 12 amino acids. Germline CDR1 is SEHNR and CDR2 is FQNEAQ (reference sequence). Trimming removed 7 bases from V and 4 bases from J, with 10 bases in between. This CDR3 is CASTWTTETQYF. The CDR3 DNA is TGTGCCAGCACGTGGACAACAGAGACCCAGTACTTC.

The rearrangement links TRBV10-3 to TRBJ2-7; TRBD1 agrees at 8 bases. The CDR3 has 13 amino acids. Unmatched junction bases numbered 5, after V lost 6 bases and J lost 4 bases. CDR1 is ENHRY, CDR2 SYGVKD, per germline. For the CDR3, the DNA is TGTGCCATCAGACCGGGACAGGAGTACGAGCAGTACTTC. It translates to CAIRPGQEYEQYF.

The CDR3, as DNA: TGCGCCAGCAGCTTGGGTATCAGGGCCTCTAATGAAAAACTGTTTTTT. Protein sequence: CASSLGIRASNEKLFF. This chain connects TRBV5-1 to TRBJ1-4; D perhaps matches TRBD1 (5 bases). The CDR3 runs to 16 residues. Germline V lookup: CDR1 SGHRS, CDR2 YFSETQ. V lost 0 bases and J 3 bases, leaving 12 bases between the germline ends.

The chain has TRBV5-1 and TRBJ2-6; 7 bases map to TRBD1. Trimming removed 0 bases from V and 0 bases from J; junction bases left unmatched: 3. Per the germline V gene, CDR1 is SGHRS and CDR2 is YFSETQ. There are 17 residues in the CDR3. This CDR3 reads CASSLARGSSGANVLTF. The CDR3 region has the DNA TGCGCCAGCAGCTTGGCCAGGGGGAGCTCTGGGGCCAACGTCCTGACTTTC. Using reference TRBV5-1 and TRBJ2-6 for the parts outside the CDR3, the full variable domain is KAGVTQTPRYLIKTRGQQVTLSCSPISGHRSVSWYQQTPGQGLQFLFEYFSETQRNKGNFPGRFSGRQFSNSRSEMNVSTLELGDSALYLCASSLARGSSGANVLTFGAGSRLTVL.

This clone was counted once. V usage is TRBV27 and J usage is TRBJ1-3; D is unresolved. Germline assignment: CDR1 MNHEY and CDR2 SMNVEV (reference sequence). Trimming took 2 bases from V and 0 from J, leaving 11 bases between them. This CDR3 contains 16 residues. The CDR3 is CASSLTGVFSGNTIYF. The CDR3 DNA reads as TGTGCCAGCAGTTTAACGGGAGTCTTCTCTGGAAACACCATATATTTT.

The CDR3 protein is CASSPAASGQETQYF. For the CDR3, the DNA is TGCGCCAGCAGCCCAGCAGCTAGCGGCCAAGAGACCCAGTACTTC. The chain joins TRBV5-1 to TRBJ2-5, with TRBD2 matching over 7 bases. The V gene's germline CDR1 is SGHRS and CDR2 YFSETQ. The CDR3 is 15 residues long. With 4 bases clipped from V and 1 base from J, the junction kept 7 bases outside the gene matches.

The CDR3 DNA follows: TGTGCCAGCACCCGTCCCGGGGTAATGCGAGAGACCCAGTACTTC. This gives the protein CASTRPGVMRETQYF. The J gene is TRBJ2-5, the V gene TRBV6-5; maybe TRBD2 (5 bases). This CDR3 contains 15 residues. Germline CDR1 is MNHEY and CDR2 is SVGAGI. The V end lost 7 bases, the J end lost 4 bases, and 19 bases lay between the germline ends.

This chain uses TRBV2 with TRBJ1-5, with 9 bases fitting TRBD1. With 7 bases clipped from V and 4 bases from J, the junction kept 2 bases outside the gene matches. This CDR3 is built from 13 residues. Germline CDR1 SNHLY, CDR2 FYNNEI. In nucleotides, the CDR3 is TGTGCCAGCAAGGGACAGGGAAATCAGCCCCAGCATTTT. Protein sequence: CASKGQGNQPQHF.

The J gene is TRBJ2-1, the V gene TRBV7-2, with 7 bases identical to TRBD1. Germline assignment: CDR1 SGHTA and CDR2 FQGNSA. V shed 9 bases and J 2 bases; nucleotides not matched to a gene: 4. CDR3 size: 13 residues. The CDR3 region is CASSGTAYNEQFF. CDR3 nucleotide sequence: TGTGCCAGTTCCGGGACAGCCTACAATGAGCAGTTCTTC.

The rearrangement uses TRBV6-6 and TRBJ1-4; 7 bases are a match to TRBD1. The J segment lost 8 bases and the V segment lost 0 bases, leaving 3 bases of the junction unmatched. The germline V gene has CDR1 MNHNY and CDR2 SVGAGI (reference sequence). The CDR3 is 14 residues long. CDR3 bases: TGTGCCAGCAGTTACTCAGGGGGCGAAGAAAAACTGTTTTTT. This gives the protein CASSYSGGEEKLFF.

CDR3 DNA sequence: TGCGCCAGCAGCCGGGAGTCGGGTCGGGGCACTGAAGCTTTCTTT. Amino acid sequence: CASSRESGRGTEAFF. The chain employs TRBV4-1 and TRBJ1-1, with D uncertain. The CDR3 is 15 amino acids. The V end lost 4 bases, the J end lost 4 bases, and 16 bases lay between the germline ends. CDR1 is MGHRA, CDR2 YSYEKL, per germline.

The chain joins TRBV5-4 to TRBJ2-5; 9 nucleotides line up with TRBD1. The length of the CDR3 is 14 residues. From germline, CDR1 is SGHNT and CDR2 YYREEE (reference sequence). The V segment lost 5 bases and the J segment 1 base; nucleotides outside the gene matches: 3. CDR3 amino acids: CASSPGQGQETQYF. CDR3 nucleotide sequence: TGTGCCAGCAGTCCGGGACAGGGCCAAGAGACCCAGTACTTC.

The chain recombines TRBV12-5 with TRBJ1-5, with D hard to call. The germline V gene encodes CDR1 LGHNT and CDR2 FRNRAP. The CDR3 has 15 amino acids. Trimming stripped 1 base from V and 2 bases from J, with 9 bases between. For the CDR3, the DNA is TGTGCTAGTGGTTTGGCAACACGGGGCAATCAGCCCCAGCATTTT. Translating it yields CASGLATRGNQPQHF.

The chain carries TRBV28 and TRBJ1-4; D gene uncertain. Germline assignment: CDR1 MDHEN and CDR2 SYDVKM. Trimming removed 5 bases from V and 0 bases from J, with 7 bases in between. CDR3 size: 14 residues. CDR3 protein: CASSIDATNEKLFF. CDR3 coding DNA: TGTGCCAGCAGTATAGATGCAACTAATGAAAAACTGTTTTTT.

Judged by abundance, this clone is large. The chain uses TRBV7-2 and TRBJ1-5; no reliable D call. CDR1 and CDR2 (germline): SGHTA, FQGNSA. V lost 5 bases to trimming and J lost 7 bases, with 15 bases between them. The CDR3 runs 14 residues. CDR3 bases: TGTGCCAGCAGCCCTGACTTGACGGGGCAGCCCCAGCATTTT. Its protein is CASSPDLTGQPQHF.

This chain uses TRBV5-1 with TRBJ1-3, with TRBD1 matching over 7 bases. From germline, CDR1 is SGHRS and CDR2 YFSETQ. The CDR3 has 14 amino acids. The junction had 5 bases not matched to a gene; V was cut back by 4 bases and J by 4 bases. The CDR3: CASSQPGQGNTIYF. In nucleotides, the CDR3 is TGCGCCAGCAGCCAGCCGGGACAGGGAAACACCATATATTTT. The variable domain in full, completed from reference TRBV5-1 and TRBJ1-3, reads KAGVTQTPRYLIKTRGQQVTLSCSPISGHRSVSWYQQTPGQGLQFLFEYFSETQRNKGNFPGRFSGRQFSNSRSEMNVSTLELGDSALYLCASSQPGQGNTIYFGEGSWLTVV.

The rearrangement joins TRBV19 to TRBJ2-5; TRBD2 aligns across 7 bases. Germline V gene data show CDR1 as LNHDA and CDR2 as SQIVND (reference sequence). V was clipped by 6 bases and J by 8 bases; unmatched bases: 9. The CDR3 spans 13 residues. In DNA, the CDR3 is TGTGCCAGTAGGTTGGGAGGGGCTCCCACCCAGTACTTC. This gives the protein CASRLGGAPTQYF.

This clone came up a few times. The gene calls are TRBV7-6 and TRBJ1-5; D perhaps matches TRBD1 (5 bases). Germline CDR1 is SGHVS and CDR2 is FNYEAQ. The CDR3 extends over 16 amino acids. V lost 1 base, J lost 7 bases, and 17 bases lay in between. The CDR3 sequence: CASSLVPAGDGQPQHF. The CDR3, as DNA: TGTGCCAGCAGCTTAGTCCCAGCGGGGGATGGACAGCCCCAGCATTTT.

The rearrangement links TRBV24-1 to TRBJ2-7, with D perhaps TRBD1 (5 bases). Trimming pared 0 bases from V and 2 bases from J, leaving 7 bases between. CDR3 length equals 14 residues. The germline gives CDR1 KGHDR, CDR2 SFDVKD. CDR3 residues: CATSDLRQPYEQYF. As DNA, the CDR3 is TGTGCCACCAGTGATTTGAGACAGCCCTACGAGCAGTACTTC.

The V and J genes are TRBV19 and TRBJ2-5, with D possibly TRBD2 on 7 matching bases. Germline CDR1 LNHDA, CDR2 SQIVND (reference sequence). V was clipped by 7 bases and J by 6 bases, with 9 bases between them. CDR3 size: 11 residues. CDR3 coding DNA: TGTGCCAGTACGGGGGGCCAGACCCAGTACTTC. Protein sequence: CASTGGQTQYF.

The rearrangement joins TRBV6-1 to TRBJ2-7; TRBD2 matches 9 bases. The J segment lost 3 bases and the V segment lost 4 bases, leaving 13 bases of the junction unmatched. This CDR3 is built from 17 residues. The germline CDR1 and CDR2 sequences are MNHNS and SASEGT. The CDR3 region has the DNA TGTGCCAGCAGTGGACGACTGGGTAGCGGGGGACTCTACGAGCAGTACTTC. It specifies CASSGRLGSGGLYEQYF.